This TCR beta chain derives from a study of T cell repertoires in ileal Crohn's disease. Whole-study findings and limits: All patients with clonality above 26.8% had endoscopic recurrence. Mucosal expansions were suggested to be mainly CD8 T cells.

CDR3 length equals 15 residues. With 2 bases removed from V and 1 base from J, the gap between germline ends came to 11 bases. Germline V gene lookup returns CDR1 SGHVS and CDR2 FNYEAQ. Patients were adults with ileal or ileocolonic Crohn's disease needing resection. This clone has a single count. Its antigen is undetermined. TCRB immunosequencing input was roughly 500 nanograms of biopsy DNA per sample. Here immunoSEQ multiplex PCR was the method, and the copy in TCRdb shows in-frame clones only, minus some. The repertoire holds over 14,000 clones, with roughly 80% as singletons. Sequenced input: ileal tissue. This receptor was identified in an adult with Crohn's disease. The chain carries TRBV7-6 and TRBJ1-1, with D possibly matching TRBD1 (5 bases). The CDR3 sequence: CASSLTDSTNTEAFF. CDR3 in DNA: TGTGCCAGCAGCTTAACAGACAGTACGAACACTGAAGCTTTCTTT.